This T cell receptor (beta chain) was found in a study of post-analysis software for immune sequencing data. Study-level background: The disease courses covered relapsing-remitting, secondary progressive and progressive-relapsing multiple sclerosis. General observations from the study: TRBV5-6, TRBV5-1 and TRBV20-1 belonged to a set of roughly five TRBV segments that were more frequent in patients than controls. When the samples were clustered directly with F measure, those that had been prepared in the same batch showed strong co-clustering.

This clonotype was detected a few times. What it binds is unknown. cDNA libraries of TCR beta carried unique molecular identifiers. A few hundred thousand cDNA molecules were obtained from roughly 1 to 10 million T cells. TCRdb re-called the PCR reads through MiXCR, storing one row per CDR3 protein. The sample carries over 150,000 distinct CDR3 sequences, about 30% recorded once. Germline V gives CDR1 MNHEY, CDR2 SMNVEV (reference sequence). CDR3 length: 14 amino acids. After removal of 3 bases from V and 8 bases from J, the junction contained 6 bases not matched to a gene. The TCR was taken from a girl between 10 and 17 years old with multiple sclerosis. Sequenced sample: blood. V gene TRBV27 combines with J gene TRBJ2-1; 8 bases line up with TRBD1. CDR3 in DNA: TGTGCCAGCAGTTTGGACAGGGCCGGGGATGAGCAGTTCTTC. Translating gives CASSLDRAGDEQFF.